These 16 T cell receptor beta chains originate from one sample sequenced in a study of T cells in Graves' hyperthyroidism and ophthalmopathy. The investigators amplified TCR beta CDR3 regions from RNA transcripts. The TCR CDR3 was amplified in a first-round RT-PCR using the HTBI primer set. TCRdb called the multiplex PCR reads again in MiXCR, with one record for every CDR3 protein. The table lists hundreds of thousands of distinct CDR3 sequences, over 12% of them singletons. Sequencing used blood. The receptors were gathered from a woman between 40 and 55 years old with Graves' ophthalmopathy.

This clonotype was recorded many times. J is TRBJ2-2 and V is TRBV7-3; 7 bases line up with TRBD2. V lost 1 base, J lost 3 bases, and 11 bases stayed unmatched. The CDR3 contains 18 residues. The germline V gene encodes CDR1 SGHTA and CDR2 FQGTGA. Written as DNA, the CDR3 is TGTGCCAGCAGCTTAAGGCCCACAATCGCGGGAGACACCGGGGAGCTGTTTTTT. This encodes CASSLRPTIAGDTGELFF. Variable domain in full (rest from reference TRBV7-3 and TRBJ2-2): GAGVSQTPSNKVTEKGKYVELRCDPISGHTALYWYRQSLGQGPEFLIYFQGTGAADDSGLPNDRFFAVRPEGSVSTLKIQRTERGDSAVYLCASSLRPTIAGDTGELFFGEGSRLTVL.

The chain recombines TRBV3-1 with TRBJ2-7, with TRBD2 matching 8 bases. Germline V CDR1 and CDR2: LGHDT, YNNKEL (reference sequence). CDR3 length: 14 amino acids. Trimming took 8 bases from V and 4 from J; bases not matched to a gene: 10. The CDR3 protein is CASSSGLEFYEQYF. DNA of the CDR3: TGTGCCAGCTCTTCGGGACTAGAGTTTTACGAGCAGTACTTC.

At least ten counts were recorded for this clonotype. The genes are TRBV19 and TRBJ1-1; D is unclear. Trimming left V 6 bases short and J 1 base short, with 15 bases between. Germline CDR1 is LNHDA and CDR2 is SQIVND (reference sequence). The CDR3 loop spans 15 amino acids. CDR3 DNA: TGTGCCAGTAGGAACGTAGGGCAGCCGAACACTGAAGCTTTCTTT. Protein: CASRNVGQPNTEAFF.

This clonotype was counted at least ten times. The CDR3 coding sequence is TGTGCCAGCAGCTTGATCCCGGGCAACCTCTACGAGCAGTACTTC. Its translation: CASSLIPGNLYEQYF. The gene calls are TRBV5-6 and TRBJ2-7; no clear D gene. Trimming cost V 1 base and J 3 bases, with 14 bases left between them. CDR3 length: 15 residues. The germline CDR1 and CDR2 sequences are SGHDT and YYEEEE.

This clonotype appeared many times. The CDR3 here is CASSFGLAGGEQYF. The CDR3 DNA is TGTGCCAGCAGCTTTGGACTAGCGGGAGGCGAGCAGTACTTC. The chain employs TRBV11-2 and TRBJ2-7; 14 nucleotides align to TRBD2. CDR1 and CDR2 from the germline V gene are SGHAT and FQNNGV. This CDR3 contains 14 residues. V was clipped by 3 bases and J by 6 bases; unmatched bases: 1.

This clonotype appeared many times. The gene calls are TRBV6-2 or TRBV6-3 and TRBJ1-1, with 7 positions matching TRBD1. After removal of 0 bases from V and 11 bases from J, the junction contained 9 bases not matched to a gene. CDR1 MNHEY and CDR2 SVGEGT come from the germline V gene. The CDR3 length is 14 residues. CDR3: CASSYSLQGVRAFF. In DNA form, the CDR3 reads TGTGCCAGCAGTTACTCTTTGCAGGGGGTTCGCGCTTTCTTT.

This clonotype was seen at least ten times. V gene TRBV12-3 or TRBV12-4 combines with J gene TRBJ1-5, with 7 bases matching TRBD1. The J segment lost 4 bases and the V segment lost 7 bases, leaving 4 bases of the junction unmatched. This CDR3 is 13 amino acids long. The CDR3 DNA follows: TGTGCCAGCAATCCAGGGGGGAATCAGCCCCAGCATTTT. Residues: CASNPGGNQPQHF.

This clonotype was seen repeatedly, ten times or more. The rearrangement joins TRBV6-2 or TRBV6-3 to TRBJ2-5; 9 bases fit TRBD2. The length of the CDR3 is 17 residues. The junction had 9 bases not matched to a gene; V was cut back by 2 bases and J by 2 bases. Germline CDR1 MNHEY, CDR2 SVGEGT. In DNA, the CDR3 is TGTGCCAGCAGTTACGCGGGAGGGCCTCTATGGCAAGAGACCCAGTACTTC. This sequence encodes CASSYAGGPLWQETQYF.

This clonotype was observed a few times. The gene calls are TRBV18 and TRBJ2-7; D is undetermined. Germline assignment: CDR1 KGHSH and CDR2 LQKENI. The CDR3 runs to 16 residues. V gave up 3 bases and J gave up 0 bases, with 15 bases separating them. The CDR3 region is CASSPTGSPSSYEQYF. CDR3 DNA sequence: TGTGCCAGCTCACCTACCGGGTCCCCTAGCTCCTACGAGCAGTACTTC.

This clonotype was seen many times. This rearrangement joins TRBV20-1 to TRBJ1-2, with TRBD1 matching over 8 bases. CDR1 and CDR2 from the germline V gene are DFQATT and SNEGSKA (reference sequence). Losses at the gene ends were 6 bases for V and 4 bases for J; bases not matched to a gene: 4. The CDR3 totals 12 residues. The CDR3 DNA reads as TGCAGTGCGGGGGACAGGTTCTATGGCTACACCTTC. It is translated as CSAGDRFYGYTF.

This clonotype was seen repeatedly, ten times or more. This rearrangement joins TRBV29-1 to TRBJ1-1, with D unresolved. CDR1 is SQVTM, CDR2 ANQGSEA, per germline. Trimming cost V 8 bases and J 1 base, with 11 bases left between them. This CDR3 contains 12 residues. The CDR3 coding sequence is TGCAGCTCTCGGAGAGAGAACACTGAAGCTTTCTTT. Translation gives CSSRRENTEAFF.

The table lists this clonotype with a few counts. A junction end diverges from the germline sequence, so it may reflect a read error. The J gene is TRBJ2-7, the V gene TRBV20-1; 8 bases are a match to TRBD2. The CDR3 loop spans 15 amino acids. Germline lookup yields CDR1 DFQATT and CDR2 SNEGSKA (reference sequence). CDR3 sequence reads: CSASSPTSASHEQYF. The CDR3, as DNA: TGCAGTGCTAGTTCCCCGACTAGCGCCTCCCACGAGCAGTACTTC.

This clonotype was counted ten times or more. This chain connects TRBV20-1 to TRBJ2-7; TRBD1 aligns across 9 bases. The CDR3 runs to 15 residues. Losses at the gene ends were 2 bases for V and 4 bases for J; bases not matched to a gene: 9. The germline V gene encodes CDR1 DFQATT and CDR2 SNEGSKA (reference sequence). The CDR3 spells CSARSPGQGWYEQYF. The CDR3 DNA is TGCAGTGCTAGATCGCCGGGACAGGGCTGGTACGAGCAGTACTTC.

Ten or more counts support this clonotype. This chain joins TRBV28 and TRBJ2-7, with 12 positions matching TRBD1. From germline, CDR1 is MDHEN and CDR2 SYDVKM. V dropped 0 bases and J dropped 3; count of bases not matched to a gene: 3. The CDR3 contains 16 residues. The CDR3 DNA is TGTGCCAGCAGTTTATGGGGGACAGGGGGCTTCTACGAGCAGTACTTC. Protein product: CASSLWGTGGFYEQYF.

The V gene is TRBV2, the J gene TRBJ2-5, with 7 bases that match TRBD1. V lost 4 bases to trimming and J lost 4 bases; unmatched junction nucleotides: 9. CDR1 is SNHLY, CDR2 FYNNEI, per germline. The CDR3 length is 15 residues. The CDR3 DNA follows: TGTGCCAGCAGTGTCCGATATGGGACAGCAGAGACCCAGTACTTC. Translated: CASSVRYGTAETQYF.

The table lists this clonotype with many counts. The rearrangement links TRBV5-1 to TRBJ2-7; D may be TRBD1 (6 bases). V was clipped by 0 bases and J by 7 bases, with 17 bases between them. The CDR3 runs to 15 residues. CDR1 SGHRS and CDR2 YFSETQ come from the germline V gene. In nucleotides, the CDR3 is TGCGCCAGCAGCTTGGAAGGGACACCAAAGGAGGAGCAGTACTTC. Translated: CASSLEGTPKEEQYF.